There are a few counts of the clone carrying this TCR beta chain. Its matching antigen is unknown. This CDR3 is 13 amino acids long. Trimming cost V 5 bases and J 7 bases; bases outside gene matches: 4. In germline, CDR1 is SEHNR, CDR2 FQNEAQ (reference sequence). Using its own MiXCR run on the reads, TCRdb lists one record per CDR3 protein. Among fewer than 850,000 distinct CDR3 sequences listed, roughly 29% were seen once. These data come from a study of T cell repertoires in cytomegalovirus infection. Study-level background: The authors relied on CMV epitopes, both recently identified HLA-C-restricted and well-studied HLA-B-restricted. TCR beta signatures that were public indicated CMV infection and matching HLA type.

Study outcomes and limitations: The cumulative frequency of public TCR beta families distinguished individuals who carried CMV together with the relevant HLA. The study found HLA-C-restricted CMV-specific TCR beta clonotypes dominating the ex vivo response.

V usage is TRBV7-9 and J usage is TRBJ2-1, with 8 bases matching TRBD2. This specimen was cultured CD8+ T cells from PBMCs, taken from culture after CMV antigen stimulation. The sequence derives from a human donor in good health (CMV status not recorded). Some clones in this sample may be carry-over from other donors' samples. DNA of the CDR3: TGTGCCAGCAGCCGGAGCGGGGGTAATGAGCAGTTCTTC. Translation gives CASSRSGGNEQFF.